This section outlines one T cell receptor (beta chain) sequence together with its context. What it binds is unknown. With constant-segment primers, 5'RACE yielded cDNA libraries of TCR alpha and TCR beta that carried sample barcodes and UMIs. MiXCR was run by TCRdb on the 5' RACE reads, yielding one entry per CDR3 protein. The table lists 400,000 to 500,000 distinct CDR3 sequences, around 20% of them singletons. The data originate from a study of T-cell memory formation after mild COVID-19. Study-level background: Each donor largely had its own TCR clusters. Study conclusions and caveats: Clones that contracted from day 15 to 85 had balanced CD4/CD8; later expanders were CD4+ biased. Contracting CD4+ clones were located mainly in CM and EM, and CD8+ clones in EMRA.

Trimming removed 4 bases from V and 5 bases from J; junction bases left unmatched: 18. The CDR3 consists of 18 residues. CDR1 is SGDLS, CDR2 YYNGEE, per germline. The specimen was PBMCs or a T cell subset sorted from them (not recorded which). This sequence originates from an adult woman who had mild COVID-19 (a few samples of this study predate the infection). Cell type and time point are not known. The chain uses TRBV9 and TRBJ1-1, with TRBD1 identical over 9 bases. The DNA for the CDR3 is TGTGCCAGCAGCCCCAGTGGGACAGGGTCGTTCCGGGGGACTGAAGCTTTCTTT. This encodes CASSPSGTGSFRGTEAFF.